This T cell receptor (beta chain) was identified in a study of CD8 T cells in Susac syndrome. TEMRA cells were enriched by FACS, while CD8+ and CD4+ T cells were obtained through a negative isolation that was performed magnetically. Roughly 0.5 to 1 ug RNA was reverse transcribed with random hexamers. One entry per CDR3 protein, called by TCRdb with MiXCR from the immunoSEQ multiplex PCR reads. The table lists more than 85,000 distinct CDR3 sequences, 90% to 98% of them singletons. This clonotype turned up a few times. This CDR3 contains 12 residues. The V gene end was trimmed by 7 bases and the J gene end by 5 bases; junction bases not matched to a gene: 1. Germline V gene sequence: CDR1 SQVTM, CDR2 ANQGSEA.

The rearrangement links TRBV29-1 to TRBJ2-7, with 14 positions matching TRBD2. Sequencing input: CD4+ T cells from PBMCs. The sequence came from a human donor in good health. The CDR3 sequence: CSAGLAGDEQYF. In DNA, the CDR3 is TGCAGCGCGGGACTAGCGGGAGACGAGCAGTACTTC.